This TCR beta chain came from a study of blood T cell repertoires in COVID-19. Overall study: The study drew acute and convalescent COVID-19 samples from the United States, Italy and Spain. Sources were T cells, B-cell-depleted T cells, or PBMCs; the material itself was cDNA or gDNA.

This clone showed up just once. Participant age was roughly 18 to 90 years, and participants resided in fewer than 25 US areas. Cohorts were determined from participant-reported clinical history. Trimming stripped 6 bases from V and 8 bases from J, with 9 bases between. Germline V gives CDR1 KGHDR, CDR2 SFDVKD. The CDR3 spans 11 residues. Libraries were prepared by immunoSEQ multiplex PCR; TCRdb keeps only in-frame clonotypes and omits some of them. The repertoire includes 360,000 or so clones, around nine tenths of them detected once, and about 1.8% sits in the top ten. The source is a woman in her thirties who had recovered from COVID-19. V and J are TRBV24-1 and TRBJ2-5, with a tentative D call TRBD2 (5 bases). The sequencing sample was made of PBMCs or T cells enriched from blood (not recorded which). This CDR3 reads CATSRGGTQYF. The CDR3 nucleotides are TGTGCCACCAGTCGGGGTGGAACCCAGTACTTC.